The entry below gives a single T cell receptor (beta chain) sequence along with its context. What it binds is not known. Assay used: immunoSEQ multiplex PCR; TCRdb lists only in-frame clones, some missing. The sample holds some 400,000 clones, around 91% seen once. The source of the sample is a study of Ad26.COV2.S vaccination and SARS-CoV-2 variants. Findings of the study overall: Whether participants received vaccine or placebo, their non-spike TCR breadth was similar. Reports say spike-specific CD8+ and CD4+ T cell responses covered substantial breadth after vaccination.

The treatment is: some 20 received Ad26.COV2.S at low or high dose, single or two shots; roughly 5 received placebo; per-sample allocation not given. Sampling took place 63 days after the first vaccine or placebo injection. Vaccination used an Ad26 vector expressing Wuhan-strain SARS-CoV-2 spike. The sample here was peripheral blood, taken in a trial of Ad26.COV2.S vaccine versus placebo. This clonotype originated in a person between 18 and 59 years old who received the Ad26.COV2.S COVID-19 vaccine or a placebo.

The CDR3: CASSAGTGGAEKAGELFF. The CDR3 DNA sequence: TGTGCCAGCAGTGCCGGGACAGGGGGCGCCGAAAAGGCCGGGGAGCTGTTTTTT. This chain uses TRBV28 with TRBJ2-2; 12 positions match TRBD1. The CDR3 runs 18 residues. CDR1 is MDHEN, CDR2 SYDVKM, per germline. V was pared by 5 bases and J by 6 bases, with 13 bases of the junction left unmatched. The full variable domain, its missing parts supplied by reference TRBV28 and TRBJ2-2, is DVKVTQSSRYLVKRTGEKVFLECVQDMDHENMFWYRQDPGLGLRLIYFSYDVKMKEKGDIPEGYSVSREKKERFSLILESASTNQTSMYLCASSAGTGGAEKAGELFFGEGSRLTVL.